This T cell receptor (beta chain) was sequenced for a study of cytomegalovirus exposure and HLA in healthy donors. The CDR3 is 15 amino acids. Germline loops: CDR1 SGHAT, CDR2 FQNNGV. V was pared by 1 base and J by 8 bases, with 14 bases between. Broader study findings: Researchers reported in a later analysis that common viral pathogens appeared linked to several top clusters. Under in vitro conditions, a few CMV-associated chains were confirmed as specific for CMV antigens.

In the case of this clone: What it binds is not known.

The PCR used 60 Vbeta and 13 Jbeta primers. Study processing details: Roughly 83 million unique TCR beta chains, about 11 million of them shared, were counted by a later analysis. TCRdb's copy holds only in-frame clones and misses some; the assay was immunoSEQ multiplex PCR. V, J and clone size are taken as reported in that table, and D and trimming were inferred from the DNA itself. Among more than 150,000 clones listed, 84% were seen once. This sequence was found in a girl aged 2-10 years in good health and CMV-seropositive. The sequencing sample was made of PBMCs. The chain combines TRBV11-2 with TRBJ1-4; unclear D gene. DNA of the CDR3: TGTGCCAGCAGCTTAGCGGAGGCGGGTGTCGAAAAACTGTTTTTT. Encoded protein: CASSLAEAGVEKLFF.